The sequence of this T cell receptor beta chain was determined in a study of human T cells and chemical hapten exposure. For the study at large: Each week of the roughly 26-week study, patients had diphenylcyclopropenone applied to the scalp. Study results and caveats: Donors, who had alopecia, may show an immune response that differs from healthy people's. Against controls, expanded TCRs gave rise to significantly more large CDR3 similarity clusters.

Worth noting for this clonotype: Its antigen remains unidentified.

In the original analysis: Sample-level TCR yields exhibited a median of 95,638, with a range of about 20,000 to 700,000. From the RACE reads, TCRdb called clonotypes with MiXCR, one entry per CDR3 protein. The V and J calls, along with clone size, are taken from TCRdb and not from the paper's own processing. The sample has about 110,000 distinct CDR3 sequences; 10% to 15% are singletons. As to time point: pre-sensitization, week 0. Treatment in this sample: therapeutic diphenylcyclopropenone sensitization with weekly scalp DPC. V lost 7 bases, J lost 6 bases, and 15 bases stayed unmatched. The CDR3 runs 16 residues. CDR1 and CDR2 from the germline V gene are SNHLY and FYNNEI.

The chain recombines TRBV2 with TRBJ2-1; 7 positions match TRBD2. This receptor was identified in a woman in her 50s with alopecia areata. Some clones in this sample may be carry-over from other donors' samples. Sequenced here: whole blood, sampled in connection with sensitization to the hapten diphenylcyclopropenone (DPC). Here the CDR3 DNA reads TGTGCCAGCAAGTGGGAGCGCAAACCGGGAGGCAATGAGCAGTTCTTC. This translates into CASKWERKPGGNEQFF.